This T cell receptor (beta chain) was recorded in a study of response to subunit inactivated influenza vaccine. General study results and limits: The authors offered the suggestion that each seasonal influenza vaccination recruits few new T cells.

This CDR3 is 15 amino acids long. Trimming removed 4 bases at V and 3 bases at J, with 14 bases between. The germline gives CDR1 LGHNA, CDR2 YNFKEQ. TCRdb re-derived calls from the RT-PCR reads in MiXCR, one entry per CDR3 protein. Found here are more than 600,000 distinct CDR3 sequences, around 18% of them singletons; the top ten hold roughly 10%. About this clonotype itself: Antigen specificity is unknown.

The chain uses TRBV4-2 and TRBJ2-3, with D possibly TRBD2 on 5 matching bases. This material consisted of PBMCs from blood, taken around 5 days after vaccination. This TCR came from a man in his fifties or sixties who received an inactivated influenza vaccine. The CDR3: CASSPRSGLTDTQYF. The CDR3 DNA sequence: TGTGCCAGCAGCCCGAGGAGCGGCCTGACAGATACGCAGTATTTT.